The present entry profiles one TCR beta chain with its context. The target antigen is unknown. The data belong to a study of cytomegalovirus exposure and HLA in healthy donors. Findings and limits, study-wide: In vitro experiments confirmed that three CMV-associated chains were specific for CMV antigens. The tendency of first-cohort TCR clusters to co-occur in the roughly 120 validation repertoires was identified by a subsequent analysis.

Clones were sequenced by immunoSEQ multiplex PCR, and TCRdb holds only the in-frame ones, with some missing. In the table there are around 150,000 clones, around 89% of which are singletons. This clonotype was sampled from a man aged 18 to 30 in good health and CMV-seronegative. The sample consisted of PBMCs.

CDR3 amino acids: CASSLAALGGLRTEAFF. The CDR3 DNA sequence: TGTGCCAGCAGCTTAGCGGCCCTCGGAGGGCTGAGGACTGAAGCTTTCTTT. The genes are TRBV7-9 and TRBJ1-1; D is undetermined. V dropped 0 bases and J dropped 5 bases, with 19 bases sitting between them. The germline gives CDR1 SEHNR, CDR2 FQNEAQ (reference sequence). The CDR3 covers 17 residues.